The 15 T cell receptor beta chains below all came from one sample that was sequenced in a study of molecular identifiers for immune sequencing clone quantification. Using its own MiXCR run on the PCR reads, TCRdb lists one record per CDR3 protein. The sample has more than 250,000 distinct CDR3 sequences, 20% to 25% seen once. The sample comprised naive CD8+ T cells from blood, with Jurkat cell RNA spiked in. This sample's subset: FACS-sorted CD8+CD4-CCR7+CD45RA+ naive T cells. The receptors were sampled from a human donor in good health. Some libraries in this study had Jurkat cell RNA spiked in.

This clonotype was observed a handful of times. Germline and junction disagree at one end, which may indicate a read error. The chain employs TRBV7-6 and TRBJ2-7; no reliable D call. Looked up from germline, CDR1 is SGHVS and CDR2 is FNYEAQ. This CDR3 has 14 residues. The CDR3: CTSSSTGPTYEQYF. The CDR3 coding sequence is TGTACCAGCAGCTCTACGGGCCCCACCTACGAGCAGTACTTC.

Of note for this clonotype: A read error may be the cause here, since a much bigger clone is one base away. V and J are TRBV30 and TRBJ2-7, with D perhaps being TRBD1 or TRBD2 (5 bases each). The CDR3 covers 13 residues. CDR1 GTSNPN and CDR2 SVGIG come from the germline V gene (reference sequence). This CDR3 reads CAWSDRTRDEQHF. For the CDR3, the DNA is TGTGCCTGGAGTGACAGGACTCGGGACGAGCAGCACTTC. Supplemented by reference TRBV30 and TRBJ2-7, the full variable domain reads SQTIHQWPATLVQPVGSPLSLECTVEGTSNPNLYWYRQAAGRGLQLLFYSVGIGQISSEVPQNLSASRPQDRQFILSSKKLLLSDSGFYLCAWSDRTRDEQHFGPGTRLTVT.

Points on this clonotype: This may stem from a read error, because a much larger clone lies one nucleotide away. V and J are TRBV9 and TRBJ2-6; D is perhaps TRBD1 or TRBD2 (5 bases each). V was pared by 4 bases and J by 0 bases, with 20 bases between. Per the germline V gene, CDR1 is SGDLS and CDR2 is YYNGEE. The CDR3 contains 19 residues. CDR3 region: CASSWDGRSFNSGANVLTF. CDR3 DNA sequence: TGTGCCAGCAGCTGGGACGGAAGGTCTTTTAACTCTGGGGCCAACGTCCTGACTTTC.

The chain links TRBV20-1 to TRBJ2-2; D is unclear. CDR3 length equals 16 residues. Germline values: CDR1 DFQATT, CDR2 SNEGSKA (reference sequence). Trimming left V 5 bases short and J 4 bases short, with 20 bases between. The chain's CDR3 is CSAARRWGSGTGELFF. CDR3 sequence (DNA): TGCAGTGCTGCCCGGCGGTGGGGTTCGGGCACCGGGGAGCTGTTTTTT.

As for this clonotype: A much bigger clone sits one base away, suggesting this may be a read error. V and J are TRBV28 and TRBJ1-5; D remains ambiguous. Germline CDR1 reads MDHEN; CDR2 reads SYDVKM. This CDR3 is 13 amino acids long. The CDR3 coding sequence is TGTGCCAGCAGCCTAGAGTGGAATCTGCCCCAGCATTTT. Protein: CASSLEWNLPQHF.

Concerning this clonotype: This may stem from a read error, because a much larger clone lies one nucleotide away. The CDR3 end shows no conserved phenylalanine or tryptophan, and so a read error is likely. The chain joins TRBV5-6 to TRBJ1-1; D ambiguous. Germline loops: CDR1 SGHDT, CDR2 YYEEEE. The V end was cut by 3 bases, the J end by 0 bases, with 12 bases between. The CDR3 runs to 15 residues. For the CDR3, the DNA is TGTGCCAGCAGCTCCTCGACTATCATGAACACTGAAGCTTTCTCT. It codes for CASSSSTIMNTEAFS.

This clonotype was found a few times. The chain is built from TRBV4-1 and TRBJ2-5; 10 bases agree with TRBD2. The CDR3 length is 17 residues. V dropped 0 bases and J dropped 5; count of bases not matched to a gene: 9. The germline CDR1 and CDR2 sequences are MGHRA and YSYEKL. As DNA, the CDR3 is TGCGCCAGCAGCCAAGATCCCCCAGCGGGGGGGCTGGAGACCCAGTACTTC. Its protein is CASSQDPPAGGLETQYF.

This clonotype was observed a few times. This sequence joins TRBV3-1 and TRBJ2-1, with TRBD2 identical over 8 bases. Germline-derived CDR1 and CDR2 are LGHDT and YNNKEL (reference sequence). This CDR3 region has 16 residues. Trimming cost V 0 bases and J 4 bases; bases outside gene matches: 5. CDR3 sequence: CASSQDSGVRYNEQFF. DNA of the CDR3: TGTGCCAGCAGCCAAGATAGCGGGGTCAGGTACAATGAGCAGTTCTTC.

This clonotype was seen ten or more times. This sequence joins TRBV19 and TRBJ2-1; a possible D gene is TRBD2 (6 bases). Germline CDR1 reads LNHDA; CDR2 reads SQIVND (reference sequence). The CDR3 runs to 16 residues. Trimming took 5 bases from V and 7 from J, leaving 21 bases between them. The CDR3 sequence: CASSPDPPGLKNEQFF. CDR3 nucleotides: TGTGCCAGTAGTCCCGACCCTCCGGGACTGAAGAATGAGCAGTTCTTC.

As concerns this clonotype: A single base separates this from a much larger clone, so it may be a read error. This sequence joins TRBV6-5 and TRBJ2-7; either TRBD1 or TRBD2 may supply D (5 bases each). Germline values: CDR1 MNHEY, CDR2 SVGAGI. The CDR3 consists of 13 residues. This CDR3 reads CASSPGTGSLWHF. The CDR3, as DNA: TGTGCCAGCAGCCCCGGGACGGGGAGTTTGTGGCACTTC.

V usage is TRBV12-3 or TRBV12-4 and J usage is TRBJ2-7; perhaps TRBD1 as D (6 bases). The ends were cut back, 5 bases at V and 5 bases at J, with 10 bases in the middle. CDR3 length equals 12 residues. Written as DNA, the CDR3 is TGTGCCAGCAGTCAAACAGGGCACGAGCAGTACTTC. As protein: CASSQTGHEQYF.

This clonotype came up many times. The chain is built from TRBV4-1 and TRBJ2-7; TRBD1 is a possible D gene (5 bases). Deletions cut 1 base from V and 4 bases from J, with 11 bases between. Germline values: CDR1 MGHRA, CDR2 YSYEKL. The CDR3 spans 14 residues. The CDR3: CASSQAEDKYEQYF. The CDR3 DNA is TGCGCCAGCAGCCAAGCTGAGGACAAGTACGAGCAGTACTTC.

This clonotype has at least ten counts. This chain uses TRBV15 with TRBJ1-4, with 8 bases lining up with TRBD1. The V segment lost 1 base and the J segment 8 bases; nucleotides outside the gene matches: 9. The CDR3 totals 16 residues. From germline, CDR1 is LNHNV and CDR2 YYDKDF (reference sequence). The DNA of the CDR3 is TGTGCCACCAGCAGAGCCAGGGGGCTTGTAGACGAAAAACTGTTTTTT. It translates to CATSRARGLVDEKLFF.

The J gene is TRBJ1-1, the V gene TRBV7-9; D is ambiguous. The CDR3 totals 14 residues. The germline V gene encodes CDR1 SEHNR and CDR2 FQNEAQ (reference sequence). V was trimmed by 1 base and J by 5 bases, leaving 11 bases between them. The CDR3 DNA is TGTGCCAGCAGCTTAGTCGGGAGGCGGACTGAAGCTTTCTTT. This translates into CASSLVGRRTEAFF.

Comment on this clonotype: Lacking the conserved final phenylalanine or tryptophan, this CDR3 likely reflects a read error. The genes are TRBV6-1 and TRBJ1-3; the D gene is possibly TRBD1 (5 bases). The length of the CDR3 is 16 residues. V dropped 9 bases and J dropped 0 bases, with 18 bases sitting between them. CDR1 and CDR2 (germline): MNHNS, SASEGT. The CDR3: CASRTWGDLSGNTIYS. The CDR3, as DNA: TGTGCCAGTCGAACCTGGGGGGACCTCTCTGGAAACACCATATATTCT.